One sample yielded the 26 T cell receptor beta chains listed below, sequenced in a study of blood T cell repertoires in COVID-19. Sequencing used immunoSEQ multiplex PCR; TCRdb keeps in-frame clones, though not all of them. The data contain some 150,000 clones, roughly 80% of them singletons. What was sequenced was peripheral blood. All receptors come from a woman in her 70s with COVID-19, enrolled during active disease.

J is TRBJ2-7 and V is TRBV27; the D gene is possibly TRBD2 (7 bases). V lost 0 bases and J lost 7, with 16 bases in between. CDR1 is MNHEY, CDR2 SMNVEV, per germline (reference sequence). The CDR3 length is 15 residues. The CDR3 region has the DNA TGTGCCAGCAGTTTATCGACCGGGGGGCTTTGGGAGCAGTACTTC. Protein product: CASSLSTGGLWEQYF.

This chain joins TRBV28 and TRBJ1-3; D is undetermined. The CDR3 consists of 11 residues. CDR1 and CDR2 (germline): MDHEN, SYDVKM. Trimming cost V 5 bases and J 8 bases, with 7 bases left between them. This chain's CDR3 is CASSISDTIYF. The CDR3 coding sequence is TGTGCCAGCAGTATTAGTGACACCATATATTTT.

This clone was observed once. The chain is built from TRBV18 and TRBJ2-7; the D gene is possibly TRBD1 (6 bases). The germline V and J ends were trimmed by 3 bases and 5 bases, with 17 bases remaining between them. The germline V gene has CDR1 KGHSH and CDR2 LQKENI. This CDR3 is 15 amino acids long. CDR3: CASSPAGVSLHEQYF. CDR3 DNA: TGTGCCAGCTCACCGGCAGGGGTATCTCTCCACGAGCAGTACTTC.

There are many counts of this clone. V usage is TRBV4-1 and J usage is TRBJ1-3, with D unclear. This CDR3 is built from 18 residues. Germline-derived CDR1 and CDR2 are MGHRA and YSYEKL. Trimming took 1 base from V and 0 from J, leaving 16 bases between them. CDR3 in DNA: TGCGCCAGCAGCCAAGGCATATTAAGGAGGGCCTCTGGAAACACCATATATTTT. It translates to CASSQGILRRASGNTIYF.

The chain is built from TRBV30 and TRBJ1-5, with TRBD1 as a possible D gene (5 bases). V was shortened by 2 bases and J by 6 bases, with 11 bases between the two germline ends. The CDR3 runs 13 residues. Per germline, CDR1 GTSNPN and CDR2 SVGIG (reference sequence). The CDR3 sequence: CAWSSGWSQPQHF. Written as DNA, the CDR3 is TGTGCCTGGAGTTCAGGGTGGTCTCAGCCCCAGCATTTT.

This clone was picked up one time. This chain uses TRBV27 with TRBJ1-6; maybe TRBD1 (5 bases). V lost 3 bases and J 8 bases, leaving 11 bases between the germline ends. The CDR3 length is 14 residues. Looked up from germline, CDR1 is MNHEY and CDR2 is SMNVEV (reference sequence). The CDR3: CASSLAQGDSPLHF. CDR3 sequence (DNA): TGTGCCAGCAGTTTGGCGCAGGGTGATTCACCCCTCCACTTT.

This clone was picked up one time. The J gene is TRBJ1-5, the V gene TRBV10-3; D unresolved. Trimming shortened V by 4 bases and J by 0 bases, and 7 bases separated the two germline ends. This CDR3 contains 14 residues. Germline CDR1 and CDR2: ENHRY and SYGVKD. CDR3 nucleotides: TGTGCCATCAGTGGCGGAGATAGCAATCAGCCCCAGCATTTT. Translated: CAISGGDSNQPQHF.

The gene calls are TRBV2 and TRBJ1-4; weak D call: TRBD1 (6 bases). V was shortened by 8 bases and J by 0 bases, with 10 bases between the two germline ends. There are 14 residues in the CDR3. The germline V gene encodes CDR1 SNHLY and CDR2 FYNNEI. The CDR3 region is CASAYRATNEKLFF. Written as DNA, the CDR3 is TGTGCCAGCGCGTACAGGGCAACTAATGAAAAACTGTTTTTT. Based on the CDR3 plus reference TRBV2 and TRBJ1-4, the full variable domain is EPEVTQTPSHQVTQMGQEVILRCVPISNHLYFYWYRQILGQKVEFLVSFYNNEISEKSEIFDDQFSVERPDGSNFTLKIRSTKLEDSAMYFCASAYRATNEKLFFGSGTQLSVL.

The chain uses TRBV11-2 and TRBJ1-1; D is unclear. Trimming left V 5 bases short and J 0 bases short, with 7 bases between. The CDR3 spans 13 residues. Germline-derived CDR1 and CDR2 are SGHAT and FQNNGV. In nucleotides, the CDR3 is TGTGCCAGCAGCGTGGGCCTGAACACTGAAGCTTTCTTT. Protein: CASSVGLNTEAFF.

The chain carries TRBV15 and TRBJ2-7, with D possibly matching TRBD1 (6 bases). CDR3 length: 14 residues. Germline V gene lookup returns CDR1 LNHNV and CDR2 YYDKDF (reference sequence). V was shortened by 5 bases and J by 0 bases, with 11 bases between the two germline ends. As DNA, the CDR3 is TGTGCCACCAGCGCATGGACAGACTCCTACGAGCAGTACTTC. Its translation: CATSAWTDSYEQYF.

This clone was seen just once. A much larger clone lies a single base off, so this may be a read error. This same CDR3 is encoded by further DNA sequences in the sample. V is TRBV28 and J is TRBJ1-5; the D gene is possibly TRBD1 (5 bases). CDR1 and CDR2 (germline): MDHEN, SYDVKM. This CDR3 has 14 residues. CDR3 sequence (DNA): TGTGCCAGCAGCCCAGACCCAGGGAATCAGCCTCAGCATTTT. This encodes CASSPDPGNQPQHF.

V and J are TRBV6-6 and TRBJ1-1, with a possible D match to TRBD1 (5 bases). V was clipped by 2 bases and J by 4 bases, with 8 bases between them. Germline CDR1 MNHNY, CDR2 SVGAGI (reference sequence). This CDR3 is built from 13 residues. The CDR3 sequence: CASSYLQGTEAFF. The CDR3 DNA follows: TGTGCCAGCAGTTACCTTCAGGGCACTGAAGCTTTCTTT.

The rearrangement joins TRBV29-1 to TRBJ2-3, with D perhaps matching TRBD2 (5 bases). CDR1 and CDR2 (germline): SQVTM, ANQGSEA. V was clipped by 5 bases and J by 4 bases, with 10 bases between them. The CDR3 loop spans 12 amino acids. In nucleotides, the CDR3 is TGCAGCGTTCTAGAGAGGGCAGATACGCAGTATTTT. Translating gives CSVLERADTQYF.

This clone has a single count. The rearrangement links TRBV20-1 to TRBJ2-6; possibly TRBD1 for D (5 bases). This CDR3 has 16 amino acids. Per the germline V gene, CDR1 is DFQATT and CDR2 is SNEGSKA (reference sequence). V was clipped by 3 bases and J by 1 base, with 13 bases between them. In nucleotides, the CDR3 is TGCAGTGCTAGTAGTCACAGGATGTCTGGGGCCAACGTCCTGACTTTC. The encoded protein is CSASSHRMSGANVLTF.

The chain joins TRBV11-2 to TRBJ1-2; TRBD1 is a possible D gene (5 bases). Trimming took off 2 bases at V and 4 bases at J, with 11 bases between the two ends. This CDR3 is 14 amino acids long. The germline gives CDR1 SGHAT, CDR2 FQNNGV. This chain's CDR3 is CASSLLSGPYGYTF. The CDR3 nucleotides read TGTGCCAGCAGCTTACTTTCAGGGCCCTATGGCTACACCTTC.

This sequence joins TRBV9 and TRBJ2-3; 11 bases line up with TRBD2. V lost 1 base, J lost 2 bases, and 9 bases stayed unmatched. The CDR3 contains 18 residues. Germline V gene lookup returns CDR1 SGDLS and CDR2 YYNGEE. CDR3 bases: TGTGCCAGCAGCGTATTTAGCGGGGGGGCATCGTCCACAGATACGCAGTATTTT. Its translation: CASSVFSGGASSTDTQYF.

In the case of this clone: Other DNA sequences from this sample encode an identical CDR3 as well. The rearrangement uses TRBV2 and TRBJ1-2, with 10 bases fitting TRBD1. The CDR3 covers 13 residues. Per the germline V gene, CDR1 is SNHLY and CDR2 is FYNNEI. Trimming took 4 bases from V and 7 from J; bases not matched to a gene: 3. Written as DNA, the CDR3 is TGTGCCAGCAGTGGACAGGGGGCGGGTGGCTACACCTTC. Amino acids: CASSGQGAGGYTF. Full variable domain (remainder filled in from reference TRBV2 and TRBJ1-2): EPEVTQTPSHQVTQMGQEVILRCVPISNHLYFYWYRQILGQKVEFLVSFYNNEISEKSEIFDDQFSVERPDGSNFTLKIRSTKLEDSAMYFCASSGQGAGGYTFGSGTRLTVV.

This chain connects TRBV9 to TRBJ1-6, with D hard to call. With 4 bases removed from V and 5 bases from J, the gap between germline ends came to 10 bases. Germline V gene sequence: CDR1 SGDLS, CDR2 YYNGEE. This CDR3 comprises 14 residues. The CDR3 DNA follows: TGTGCCAGCAGCCCGCGACGGGATAATTCACCCCTCCACTTT. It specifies CASSPRRDNSPLHF.

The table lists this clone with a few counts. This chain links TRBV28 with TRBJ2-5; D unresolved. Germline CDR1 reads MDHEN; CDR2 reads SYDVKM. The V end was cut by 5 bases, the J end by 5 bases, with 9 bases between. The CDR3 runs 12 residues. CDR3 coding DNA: TGTGCCAGCAGTCTGAGAGATGAGACCCAGTACTTC. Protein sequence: CASSLRDETQYF.

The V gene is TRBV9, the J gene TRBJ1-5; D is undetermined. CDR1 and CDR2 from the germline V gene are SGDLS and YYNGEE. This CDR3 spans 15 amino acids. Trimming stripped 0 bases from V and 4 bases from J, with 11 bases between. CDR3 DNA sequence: TGTGCCAGCAGCGTAGGCGGTGCCCAAAATCAGCCCCAGCATTTT. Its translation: CASSVGGAQNQPQHF.

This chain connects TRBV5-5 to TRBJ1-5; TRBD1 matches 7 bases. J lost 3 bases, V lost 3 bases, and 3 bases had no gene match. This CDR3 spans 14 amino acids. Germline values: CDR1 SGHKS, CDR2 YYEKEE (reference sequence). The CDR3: CASSWDRDNQPQHF. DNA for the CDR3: TGTGCCAGCAGCTGGGACAGAGACAATCAGCCCCAGCATTTT.

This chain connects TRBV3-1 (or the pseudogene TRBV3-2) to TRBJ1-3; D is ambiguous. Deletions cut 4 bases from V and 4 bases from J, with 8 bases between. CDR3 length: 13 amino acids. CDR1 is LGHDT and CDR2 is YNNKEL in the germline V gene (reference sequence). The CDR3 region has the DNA TGTGCCAGCAGCCCAGGACTCGGAAACACCATATATTTT. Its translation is CASSPGLGNTIYF.

CDR3 sequence (DNA): TGTGCCAGCAGTTCCCCGGGTGGCTACAATGAGCAGTTCTTC. Translating it yields CASSSPGGYNEQFF. V is TRBV28 and J is TRBJ2-1; D gene ambiguous. CDR3 length: 14 amino acids. In germline, CDR1 is MDHEN, CDR2 SYDVKM. V was pared by 4 bases and J by 3 bases, with 10 bases between.

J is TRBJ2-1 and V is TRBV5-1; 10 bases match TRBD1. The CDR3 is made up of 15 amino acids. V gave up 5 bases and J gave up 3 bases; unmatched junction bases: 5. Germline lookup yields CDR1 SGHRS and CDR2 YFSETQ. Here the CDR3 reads CASSPGTGDYNEQFF. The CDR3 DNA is TGCGCCAGCAGTCCCGGGACAGGGGACTACAATGAGCAGTTCTTC.

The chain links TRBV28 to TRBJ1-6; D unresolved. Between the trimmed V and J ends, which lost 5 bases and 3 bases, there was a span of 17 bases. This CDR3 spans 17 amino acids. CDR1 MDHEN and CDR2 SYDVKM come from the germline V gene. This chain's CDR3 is CASSPRTGFLYNSPLHF. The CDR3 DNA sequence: TGTGCCAGCAGTCCCAGAACGGGTTTCCTCTATAATTCACCCCTCCACTTT.

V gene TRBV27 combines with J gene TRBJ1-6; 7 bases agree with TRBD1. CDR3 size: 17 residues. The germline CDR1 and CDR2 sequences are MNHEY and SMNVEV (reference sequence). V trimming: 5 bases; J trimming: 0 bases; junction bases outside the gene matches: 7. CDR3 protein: CASSRDSLSSYNSPLHF. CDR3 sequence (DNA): TGTGCCAGCAGTCGGGACAGTCTGAGCTCCTATAATTCACCCCTCCACTTT.